The 29 T cell receptor beta chains below all came from one sample that was sequenced in a study of CXCR3-negative and CXCR3-positive naive CD8 T cells. General observations from the study: CXCR3-expressing naive cells carried TRB CDR3s more hydrophobic than those of CXCR3-negative naive cells.

No antigen has been identified for these receptors. The libraries of TRB cDNA were constructed through 5' RACE using UMI labels. TCRdb re-called the 5' RACE reads, yielding one record per CDR3 amino acid sequence without DNA. This sample's table has about 89,000 distinct CDR3 sequences. Sequenced input: naive CXCR3+ CD8+ T cells from blood. The subset was: CD45RO-CCR7+CD27+CD95- naive CD8+ T cells expressing CXCR3 (TNR3+). The receptors derive from a human donor in good health. Some clones in this sample may be carry-over from other donors' samples.

This sequence joins TRBV28 and TRBJ2-7; absent DNA, TCRdb's TRBD1 call cannot be checked. The CDR3 extends over 15 amino acids. Germline V gene data show CDR1 as MDHEN and CDR2 as SYDVKM. The CDR3 reads CASSSDGILAYEQYF.

The rearrangement uses TRBV28 and TRBJ2-7; TCRdb's assignment of TRBD2 cannot be checked, as there is no DNA. In germline, CDR1 is MDHEN, CDR2 SYDVKM. CDR3 length: 13 residues. CDR3 region: CASSLRGEDEQYF.

The CDR3 spells CASSLPGGLDTQYF. The chain recombines TRBV12-3 or TRBV12-4 with TRBJ2-3; as DNA is missing, the TRBD1 call by TCRdb cannot be tested. This CDR3 has 14 amino acids.

V is TRBV28 and J is TRBJ1-3. The CDR3 is 11 residues long. Germline V lookup: CDR1 MDHEN, CDR2 SYDVKM. CDR3 protein: CASSLRNTIYF.

The chain employs TRBV7-2 and TRBJ1-5. The length of the CDR3 is 14 residues. Germline V gives CDR1 SGHTA, CDR2 FQGNSA. The CDR3 sequence: CASSLVASNQPQHF.

The chain combines TRBV7-6 with TRBJ2-5. Looked up from germline, CDR1 is SGHVS and CDR2 is FNYEAQ. The CDR3 runs to 13 residues. The CDR3 region is CASLAGDQETQYF.

The genes are TRBV20-1 and TRBJ2-1; TCRdb indicates TRBD2, and absent DNA this call remains unverified. The CDR3 length is 15 residues. Germline V CDR1 and CDR2: DFQATT, SNEGSKA (reference sequence). The chain's CDR3 is CSARETSGDYNEQFF.

The V call is TRBV27, the J call TRBJ2-7; TCRdb indicates TRBD1, and absent DNA this call remains unverified. The V gene's germline CDR1 is MNHEY and CDR2 SMNVEV (reference sequence). CDR3 length equals 13 residues. The chain's CDR3 is CASSYGQGGEQYF.

The rearrangement joins TRBV7-3 to TRBJ2-7; TCRdb indicates TRBD1, and absent DNA this call remains unverified. CDR1 SGHTA and CDR2 FQGTGA come from the germline V gene. This CDR3 region has 13 residues. The CDR3 reads CASSAGAGYEQYF.

V usage is TRBV6-5 and J usage is TRBJ1-5. The CDR3 consists of 14 residues. Germline V lookup: CDR1 MNHEY, CDR2 SVGAGI. The CDR3 protein is CASSYSTDYQPQHF.

This chain connects TRBV29-1 to TRBJ2-2. Germline values: CDR1 SQVTM, CDR2 ANQGSEA. The CDR3 extends over 13 amino acids. This chain's CDR3 is CSGDVDNTGELFF.

CDR3 region: CASSLAGSYEQYF. The chain is built from TRBV7-3 and TRBJ2-7. CDR1 is SGHTA, CDR2 FQGTGA, per germline. The CDR3 is 13 residues long.

V and J are TRBV28 and TRBJ2-5; as DNA is missing, the TRBD1 call by TCRdb cannot be tested. Germline V gene data show CDR1 as MDHEN and CDR2 as SYDVKM. The CDR3 extends over 14 amino acids. CDR3 in amino acids: CASTLWGLQETQYF.

The gene calls are TRBV3-1 and TRBJ2-2; as DNA is missing, the TRBD2 call by TCRdb cannot be tested. This CDR3 is 16 amino acids long. Germline V gene data show CDR1 as LGHDT and CDR2 as YNNKEL (reference sequence). Here the CDR3 reads CASSSGLAGPTGELFF. The variable domain in full, completed from reference TRBV3-1 and TRBJ2-2, reads DTAVSQTPKYLVTQMGNDKSIKCEQNLGHDTMYWYKQDSKKFLKIMFSYNNKELIINETVPNRFSPKSPDKAHLNLHINSLELGDSAVYFCASSSGLAGPTGELFFGEGSRLTVL.

The chain recombines TRBV10-3 with TRBJ2-2; the TCRdb D gene call, TRBD2, has no DNA to confirm it. The length of the CDR3 is 16 residues. Germline CDR1 ENHRY, CDR2 SYGVKD. The CDR3 sequence is CAISEHGDQRTGELFF.

The V call is TRBV15, the J call TRBJ2-3; TCRdb's D gene call, TRBD1, goes unchecked for lack of DNA. The germline V gene encodes CDR1 LNHNV and CDR2 YYDKDF (reference sequence). The CDR3 spans 14 residues. CDR3: CATSRRTGSDTQYF.

The V and J genes are TRBV4-1 and TRBJ2-7; TCRdb names TRBD1, which stays unverified in the absence of DNA. The CDR3 has 14 residues. Germline assignment: CDR1 MGHRA and CDR2 YSYEKL. CDR3: CASSHPLGGYEQYF.

The chain recombines TRBV4-2 with TRBJ2-1; the D call from TCRdb, TRBD1, cannot be confirmed without DNA. The CDR3 has 15 amino acids. Germline CDR1 LGHNA, CDR2 YNFKEQ. The CDR3 protein is CASSQDWDNFNEQFF.

This chain joins TRBV4-1 and TRBJ1-6; the D gene TCRdb calls, TRBD1, cannot be checked with no DNA. This CDR3 comprises 15 residues. Germline V gene lookup returns CDR1 MGHRA and CDR2 YSYEKL. This chain's CDR3 is CASSQGGQLNSPLHF.

The chain links TRBV19 to TRBJ2-7. Germline CDR1 reads LNHDA; CDR2 reads SQIVND (reference sequence). This CDR3 has 14 amino acids. This chain's CDR3 is CASSASGSSYEQYF.

V usage is TRBV6-5 and J usage is TRBJ2-2. Germline assignment: CDR1 MNHEY and CDR2 SVGAGI. The CDR3 loop spans 13 amino acids. The CDR3 is CASSYGVSGELFF.

V gene TRBV2 combines with J gene TRBJ2-1; the D call of TRBD1 rests on TCRdb alone, since no DNA is present to check it. This CDR3 spans 19 amino acids. CDR1 SNHLY and CDR2 FYNNEI come from the germline V gene. The CDR3 loop reads CASRTDSIRRGPTYNEQFF.

The chain links TRBV19 to TRBJ2-7; TCRdb designates TRBD1, a call that cannot be tested without DNA. The CDR3 sequence is 13 residues long. Germline values: CDR1 LNHDA, CDR2 SQIVND (reference sequence). The CDR3 here is CASSMAGDYEQYF.

The rearrangement joins TRBV10-3 to TRBJ2-7. Per germline, CDR1 ENHRY and CDR2 SYGVKD. The CDR3 consists of 14 residues. The CDR3 loop reads CAISESGRSYEQYF.

CDR3 region: CASSLPGAWETQYF. The gene calls are TRBV12-3 or TRBV12-4 and TRBJ2-5. The CDR3 is 14 amino acids.

The gene calls are TRBV28 and TRBJ2-1; the D call from TCRdb, TRBD2, cannot be confirmed without DNA. Germline-derived CDR1 and CDR2 are MDHEN and SYDVKM. The CDR3 sequence is 14 residues long. CDR3 amino acids: CASSLWGEGHEQFF.

The gene calls are TRBV5-1 and TRBJ2-7; TCRdb calls TRBD1, which cannot be checked without DNA. Germline CDR1 and CDR2: SGHRS and YFSETQ. The CDR3 spans 14 residues. The CDR3 sequence: CASSLGTGGLEQYF.

The V gene is TRBV5-1, the J gene TRBJ1-1; TCRdb picks TRBD1, but there is no DNA to check that call. The CDR3 length is 16 residues. In germline, CDR1 is SGHRS, CDR2 YFSETQ. The CDR3 spells CASSLEGETMNTEAFF. The full variable domain, completed using reference TRBV5-1 and TRBJ1-1, is KAGVTQTPRYLIKTRGQQVTLSCSPISGHRSVSWYQQTPGQGLQFLFEYFSETQRNKGNFPGRFSGRQFSNSRSEMNVSTLELGDSALYLCASSLEGETMNTEAFFGQGTRLTVV.

J is TRBJ2-5 and V is TRBV24-1; lacking DNA, the TRBD1 call made by TCRdb goes unchecked. This CDR3 contains 13 residues. The germline gives CDR1 KGHDR, CDR2 SFDVKD. CDR3 in amino acids: CATRGQQQETQYF.